The 27 T cell receptor beta chains given below trace back to one sample, sequenced in a study of cytomegalovirus exposure and HLA in healthy donors. In the PCR, 60 Vbeta and 13 Jbeta primers were used. Repertoires were generated with immunoSEQ multiplex PCR, while TCRdb's copy carries only in-frame clones and drops some. This sample has around 150,000 clones, with about four fifths found just once. The sequenced sample was PBMCs. The receptors originated from a man in his thirties or forties in good health.

This clone was observed once. The V and J genes are TRBV2 and TRBJ1-2; D is unresolved. Trimming stripped 6 bases from V and 8 bases from J, with 16 bases between. The CDR3 runs to 13 residues. Germline CDR1 SNHLY, CDR2 FYNNEI. The CDR3 region has the DNA TGTGCCAGCAGGCCTGGAGAGGAGCGCGGCTACACCTTC. This gives the protein CASRPGEERGYTF.

The V gene is TRBV7-2, the J gene TRBJ1-5; D unclear. The CDR3 is 15 residues long. Deletions cut 0 bases from V and 1 base from J, with 7 bases between. Germline CDR1 and CDR2: SGHTA and FQGNSA. The CDR3: CASSLATGSNQPQHF. DNA for the CDR3: TGTGCCAGCAGCTTAGCGACGGGAAGCAATCAGCCCCAGCATTTT. The complete variable domain, with remaining parts taken from reference TRBV7-2 and TRBJ1-5, reads GAGVSQSPSNKVTEKGKDVELRCDPISGHTALYWYRQSLGQGLEFLIYFQGNSAPDKSGLPSDRFSAERTGGSVSTLTIQRTQQEDSAVYLCASSLATGSNQPQHFGDGTRLSIL.

This CDR3 is CASSYVPAGEHYEQYF. The CDR3 region has the DNA TGTGCCAGCAGTTATGTGCCGGCGGGGGAACACTACGAGCAGTACTTC. This chain links TRBV6-5 with TRBJ2-7, with 7 nucleotides matching TRBD2. The trim removed 3 bases at V and 3 bases at J, leaving 11 bases unmatched. Germline values: CDR1 MNHEY, CDR2 SVGAGI. The CDR3 is 16 residues long.

The chain uses TRBV19 and TRBJ2-7, with D possibly being TRBD1 (6 bases). Per the germline V gene, CDR1 is LNHDA and CDR2 is SQIVND (reference sequence). Trimming removed 5 bases from V and 1 base from J, with 15 bases in between. The CDR3 consists of 15 residues. The CDR3 protein is CASSWRQEASYEQYF. The CDR3 coding sequence is TGTGCCAGTAGTTGGAGACAGGAAGCTTCCTACGAGCAGTACTTC.

This chain connects TRBV23-1 to TRBJ1-5, with D tentatively TRBD1 (6 bases). TRBV23-1 is annotated as an ORF whose role is uncertain. Trimming removed 4 bases at V and 4 bases at J, with 14 bases between. This CDR3 is 15 amino acids long. The CDR3 region is CASSPSRGWNQPQHF. The CDR3 bases are TGCGCCAGCAGTCCCTCTAGGGGGTGGAATCAGCCCCAGCATTTT.

This sequence joins TRBV6-1 and TRBJ2-3, with D tentatively TRBD2 (7 bases). V gave up 6 bases and J gave up 0 bases, with 13 bases separating them. The germline V gene encodes CDR1 MNHNS and CDR2 SASEGT. This CDR3 comprises 15 residues. The CDR3 nucleotides are TGTGCCAGCAGGGGGGGGGCCTCTAGCACAGATACGCAGTATTTT. It codes for CASRGGASSTDTQYF.

The chain is built from TRBV6-5 and TRBJ2-1; D possibly corresponds to TRBD2 (6 bases). Germline-derived CDR1 and CDR2 are MNHEY and SVGAGI. V lost 2 bases, J lost 5 bases, and 10 bases lay in between. The CDR3 has 14 amino acids. Here the CDR3 DNA reads TGTGCCAGCAGTTACGGGGGAGGTAACAATGAGCAGTTCTTC. Translating gives CASSYGGGNNEQFF.

The chain uses TRBV6-4 and TRBJ2-5; perhaps TRBD2 as D (7 bases). The ends were cut back, 5 bases at V and 2 bases at J, with 18 bases in the middle. The CDR3 consists of 16 residues. The germline CDR1 and CDR2 sequences are MRHNA and SNTAGT. CDR3 amino acids: CASSLRGGGGQETQYF. The CDR3 DNA sequence: TGTGCCAGCAGTCTCCGAGGGGGAGGGGGACAAGAGACCCAGTACTTC.

The chain recombines TRBV12-5 with TRBJ1-1; 9 bases fit TRBD1. Germline trimming cut 3 bases from V and 1 base from J; bases unmatched to any gene: 3. This CDR3 spans 15 amino acids. Per germline, CDR1 LGHNT and CDR2 FRNRAP. The DNA of the CDR3 is TGTGCTAGTGGTTTCTGGACAGGGGAGAACACTGAAGCTTTCTTT. This translates into CASGFWTGENTEAFF.

This chain links TRBV6-5 with TRBJ1-1; 8 nucleotides align to TRBD1. This CDR3 spans 14 amino acids. The J segment lost 2 bases and the V segment lost 6 bases, leaving 5 bases of the junction unmatched. Germline V gene sequence: CDR1 MNHEY, CDR2 SVGAGI. The CDR3 DNA reads as TGTGCCAGCAGCTACGGACAGGGCAACACTGAAGCTTTCTTT. This gives the protein CASSYGQGNTEAFF.

V usage is TRBV6-5 and J usage is TRBJ1-2; D remains unclear. V was trimmed by 6 bases and J by 8 bases, leaving 10 bases between them. The CDR3 totals 11 residues. Germline V gene sequence: CDR1 MNHEY, CDR2 SVGAGI. CDR3 DNA sequence: TGTGCCAGCAGCTCCCCCTTGGGCTACACCTTC. This encodes CASSSPLGYTF.

For the CDR3, the DNA is TGTGCCAGCAGCTTCTACGAGCAGTACTTC. As protein: CASSFYEQYF. The chain joins TRBV6-1 to TRBJ2-7; D is uncertain. Germline CDR1 and CDR2: MNHNS and SASEGT. The ends were cut back, 6 bases at V and 3 bases at J, with 3 bases in the middle. The CDR3 is made up of 10 amino acids.

This clone was counted only a few times. The rearrangement links TRBV7-9 to TRBJ2-5; a possible D gene is TRBD2 (6 bases). The V end was cut by 0 bases, the J end by 5 bases, with 13 bases between. This CDR3 is built from 15 residues. Germline V gene lookup returns CDR1 SEHNR and CDR2 FQNEAQ (reference sequence). In nucleotides, the CDR3 is TGTGCCAGCAGCTTAGCGGGGACTCCCGGCGAGACCCAGTACTTC. It specifies CASSLAGTPGETQYF.

This chain uses TRBV7-9 with TRBJ2-2; 11 bases map to TRBD2. Germline CDR1 is SEHNR and CDR2 is FQNEAQ (reference sequence). The CDR3 extends over 16 amino acids. The ends lost 6 bases at V and 7 bases at J; junction bases unmatched: 10. The DNA for the CDR3 is TGTGCCAGCAGATACGGGACTAGCGGTACCGGCGGGGAGCTGTTTTTT. Translating it yields CASRYGTSGTGGELFF.

This clone has more than one count but fewer than ten. The chain employs TRBV14 and TRBJ2-7, with D maybe TRBD1 (5 bases). V dropped 4 bases and J dropped 2 bases, with 21 bases sitting between them. The CDR3 totals 17 residues. Germline V gene sequence: CDR1 SGHDN, CDR2 FVKESK. As DNA, the CDR3 is TGTGCCAGCAGCCGACTGGGCGACAGCAGTTTCACCTACGAGCAGTACTTC. This encodes CASSRLGDSSFTYEQYF.

This clone has a handful of counts. The chain employs TRBV11-2 and TRBJ2-2; possibly TRBD2 for D (5 bases). CDR1 SGHAT and CDR2 FQNNGV come from the germline V gene. CDR3 length: 16 amino acids. The V and J ends lost 1 base and 0 bases respectively, with 9 bases between them. The CDR3 loop reads CASSLGNGANTGELFF. The CDR3 nucleotides are TGTGCCAGCAGCTTAGGAAACGGGGCGAACACCGGGGAGCTGTTTTTT.

CDR3 nucleotide sequence: TGTGCCATCACCCAAAGGTCTGGCGGGACTGAAGCTTTCTTT. This gives the protein CAITQRSGGTEAFF. V is TRBV10-3 and J is TRBJ1-1; D not certain. The V end lost 7 bases, the J end lost 5 bases, and 17 bases lay between the germline ends. The CDR3 runs 14 residues. CDR1 ENHRY and CDR2 SYGVKD come from the germline V gene.

This clone appeared a few times. The chain couples TRBV5-1 to TRBJ2-3; 15 nucleotides align to TRBD2. The V gene end was trimmed by 1 base and the J gene end by 0 bases; junction bases not matched to a gene: 6. CDR3 length: 19 residues. The V gene's germline CDR1 is SGHRS and CDR2 YFSETQ. The chain's CDR3 is CASSLRTSGRATSTDTQYF. The CDR3 coding sequence is TGCGCCAGCAGCTTGCGGACTAGCGGGAGGGCGACTAGCACAGATACGCAGTATTTT.

The rearrangement links TRBV7-3 to TRBJ2-3; TRBD2 matches at 13 bases. V lost 3 bases, J lost 5 bases, and 5 bases stayed unmatched. Germline CDR1 is SGHTA and CDR2 is FQGTGA. The CDR3 has 16 amino acids. The CDR3 DNA reads TGTGCCAGCAGCTTCTTACTAGCGGGAGGGAAAGATACGCAGTATTTT. The encoded protein is CASSFLLAGGKDTQYF.

The V and J genes are TRBV19 and TRBJ2-7; 9 bases map to TRBD2. CDR1 and CDR2 from the germline V gene are LNHDA and SQIVND (reference sequence). J was trimmed by 0 bases and V by 6 bases; bases with no gene match: 6. The CDR3 spans 15 residues. CDR3 in DNA: TGTGCCAGTAGCGGGGCTAGCGGGACCTCCTACGAGCAGTACTTC. It encodes CASSGASGTSYEQYF.

V is TRBV19 and J is TRBJ2-5, with 7 bases lining up with TRBD1. The CDR3 is 15 amino acids. Germline CDR1 LNHDA, CDR2 SQIVND (reference sequence). V trimming: 3 bases; J trimming: 5 bases; junction bases outside the gene matches: 9. CDR3 sequence (DNA): TGTGCCAGTAGTATCCAGGGGGTCGTGGGCGAGACCCAGTACTTC. It translates to CASSIQGVVGETQYF.

The genes are TRBV28 and TRBJ1-5; 8 bases agree with TRBD1. This CDR3 is 14 amino acids long. In germline, CDR1 is MDHEN, CDR2 SYDVKM. Trimming removed 8 bases from V and 9 bases from J; junction bases left unmatched: 12. CDR3 DNA sequence: TGTGCCAGCGTACGGGGGACAGGACTATCGCCCCAGCATTTT. Residues: CASVRGTGLSPQHF.

The V call is TRBV7-6, the J call TRBJ2-2; TRBD1 aligns across 8 bases. This CDR3 region has 15 residues. Trimming took 4 bases from V and 6 from J; bases not matched to a gene: 7. CDR1 is SGHVS, CDR2 FNYEAQ, per germline. DNA of the CDR3: TGTGCCAGCAGCTCGACAGGGGAGGTTCCCGGGGAGCTGTTTTTT. The encoded protein is CASSSTGEVPGELFF.

This chain's CDR3 is CASIYGGAGELFF. The CDR3, as DNA: TGTGCCAGCATCTATGGGGGGGCCGGGGAGCTGTTTTTT. The genes are TRBV7-2 and TRBJ2-2; 7 bases map to TRBD2. This CDR3 has 13 amino acids. Trimming cost V 7 bases and J 6 bases; bases outside gene matches: 5. The germline CDR1 and CDR2 sequences are SGHTA and FQGNSA.

This sequence joins TRBV11-3 and TRBJ2-1; 15 bases line up with TRBD2. Trimming at V came to 5 bases and at J to 9 bases, leaving 8 bases not matched to a gene. The CDR3 is 16 residues long. CDR1 is SGHNT, CDR2 YENEEA, per germline. CDR3 in DNA: TGTGCCAGCAGCCCAGGACTAGCGGGAGGGCCAGGTGAGCAGTTCTTC. Translated: CASSPGLAGGPGEQFF.

The chain carries TRBV14 and TRBJ2-1, with 10 bases matching TRBD2. The CDR3 is 15 amino acids. The V and J ends lost 5 bases and 4 bases, in that order; junction bases with no gene match: 5. Germline V gene sequence: CDR1 SGHDN, CDR2 FVKESK. For the CDR3, the DNA is TGTGCCAGCAGCTATCTAGCGGGAGATTACAATGAGCAGTTCTTC. Amino acids: CASSYLAGDYNEQFF.

This clone showed up just a few times. The chain combines TRBV7-7 with TRBJ2-2; possible D gene TRBD2, 5 bases. V lost 5 bases, J lost 7 bases, and 17 bases lay in between. The CDR3 is made up of 15 amino acids. Per germline, CDR1 SSHAT and CDR2 FNYEAQ (reference sequence). The CDR3 protein is CASSPVAGLIGELFF. In nucleotides, the CDR3 is TGTGCCAGCAGCCCCGTGGCGGGTCTCATCGGGGAGCTGTTTTTT.